This T cell receptor (beta chain) was profiled in a study of CD8+CD57+ T cells in acquired aplastic anemia. Overall study context: Sorted CD4+ and CD8+ cells gave an average of roughly 3.3 ug of DNA.

According to the study, genomic DNA was the template for TCR beta VDJ and CDR3 profiling. In TCRdb, the reads were re-called with MiXCR into one record per CDR3 protein. The sample consists of 150,000 to 180,000 distinct CDR3 sequences, about 54% of them appearing once. V lost 3 bases and J lost 5; bases outside the gene matches: 15. CDR3 length: 18 residues. For sequencing, patients were chosen who had shown expansion of CD8+CD57+ cells by flow cytometry. A severe acquired aplastic anemia diagnosis applied to all patients. This TCR was sampled from a human donor with aplastic anemia. The J gene is TRBJ1-1, the V gene TRBV12-3 or TRBV12-4, with 10 nucleotides matching TRBD1. The specimen sequenced was sorted CD4+, CD8+, or CD8+CD57+ T cells (not recorded which) from PBMCs. The CDR3 sequence is CASSFRSGPTGGATEAFF. The DNA of the CDR3 is TGTGCCAGCAGTTTTAGGTCAGGTCCGACAGGGGGCGCGACTGAAGCTTTCTTT.